This T cell receptor (beta chain) was documented in a study of blood T cell repertoires in COVID-19. In the study overall: The United States, Italy and Spain provided the acute and convalescent COVID-19 samples. PBMCs, B-cell-depleted T cells, or T cells were the source of the cDNA or gDNA that made up the material.

V lost 3 bases, J lost 2 bases, and 10 bases lay in between. This CDR3 has 14 amino acids. Germline V gives CDR1 LGHNT, CDR2 FRNRAP. Study processing details: How many nucleated cells were present was estimated from reference gene primer amplification. Clones were sequenced by immunoSEQ multiplex PCR, and TCRdb holds only the in-frame ones, with some missing. That table is the source of V, J and clone size, and D and trimming were worked out from the DNA. The table lists some 20,000 clones, approximately 84% of them singletons, with less than 20% in the top ten. Only one count was recorded for this clone.

The sequenced sample consisted of peripheral blood. The chain is built from TRBV12-5 and TRBJ2-5; D is uncertain. This receptor was identified in a human donor with active COVID-19. The donor label of this sample is uncertain. The CDR3 reads CASGFGDGQETQYF. Here the CDR3 DNA reads TGTGCTAGTGGTTTTGGCGACGGGCAAGAGACCCAGTACTTC.